Each of the 25 T cell receptor beta chains below was sequenced from the same sample in a study of shared clonotypes between healthy human individuals. Naive CD8 cells comprised CD45RO-negative, CCR7-positively selected cells, excluding terminally differentiated effector memory CD45RA+ cells. Method: immunoSEQ multiplex PCR; TCRdb's copy keeps in-frame clones and lacks some. Among roughly 2,000,000 clones listed, about 93% were seen once. Material: naive CD8+ T cells from PBMCs. The receptors shown here come from a man younger than 35 in good health. Some clones in this sample may be carry-over from other donors' samples.

This clone was observed once. The chain carries TRBV27 and TRBJ2-6; 11 bases agree with TRBD2. The CDR3 runs 17 residues. The germline V gene has CDR1 MNHEY and CDR2 SMNVEV (reference sequence). After removal of 5 bases from V and 0 bases from J, the junction contained 3 bases not matched to a gene. CDR3 DNA sequence: TGTGCCAGCAGTGGGACTAGCGGATACTCTGGGGCCAACGTCCTGACTTTC. Encoded protein: CASSGTSGYSGANVLTF.

This clone was recorded only once. V and J are TRBV11-3 and TRBJ2-1, with TRBD2 matching 7 bases. This CDR3 is built from 16 residues. The trim removed 0 bases at V and 3 bases at J, leaving 5 bases unmatched. Germline lookup yields CDR1 SGHNT and CDR2 YENEEA. CDR3 coding DNA: TGTGCCAGCAGCTTAGAGGCGGGAGCAGGCTACAATGAGCAGTTCTTC. As protein: CASSLEAGAGYNEQFF.

V is TRBV7-6 and J is TRBJ2-1, with TRBD2 matching over 7 bases. Per the germline V gene, CDR1 is SGHVS and CDR2 is FNYEAQ. The CDR3 covers 17 residues. Unmatched junction bases numbered 13, after V lost 5 bases and J lost 3 bases. CDR3: CASSPTSTSSIYNEQFF. The CDR3 DNA reads TGTGCCAGCAGCCCGACTTCGACTAGCAGCATCTACAATGAGCAGTTCTTC.

The chain couples TRBV2 to TRBJ2-5, with D unresolved. Trimming removed 2 bases at V and 4 bases at J, with 5 bases between. The germline gives CDR1 SNHLY, CDR2 FYNNEI. The CDR3 is 12 amino acids. The CDR3 DNA reads as TGTGCCAGCAGTGAAAGGCTAGAGACCCAGTACTTC. This sequence encodes CASSERLETQYF.

With respect to this clone: At the DNA level, this CDR3 is encoded by other sequences in the same sample as well. This chain joins TRBV19 and TRBJ1-5, with D unclear. The CDR3 runs 13 residues. V lost 3 bases and J 1 base, leaving 4 bases between the germline ends. CDR1 is LNHDA and CDR2 is SQIVND in the germline V gene (reference sequence). CDR3 in DNA: TGTGCCAGTAGTATGGGGAGCAATCAGCCCCAGCATTTT. Translating it yields CASSMGSNQPQHF.

The V call is TRBV27, the J call TRBJ2-2; 7 nucleotides match TRBD2. V lost 2 bases to trimming and J lost 3 bases; unmatched junction nucleotides: 9. Germline V CDR1 and CDR2: MNHEY, SMNVEV (reference sequence). The CDR3 loop spans 17 amino acids. The CDR3 reads CASSLAWDYPDTGELFF. Written as DNA, the CDR3 is TGTGCCAGCAGTTTAGCGTGGGACTACCCTGACACCGGGGAGCTGTTTTTT.

This chain uses TRBV27 with TRBJ1-2, with D possibly TRBD1 on 5 matching bases. This CDR3 has 13 residues. Deletions cut 3 bases from V and 8 bases from J, with 13 bases between. Per germline, CDR1 MNHEY and CDR2 SMNVEV (reference sequence). CDR3 in DNA: TGTGCCAGCAGTTTGAGGGGTCCTCGGGGCTACACCTTC. Translated, it gives CASSLRGPRGYTF.

A single count supports this clone. This chain links TRBV10-3 with TRBJ1-4, with D possibly matching TRBD1 (5 bases). The CDR3 length is 15 residues. Trimming cost V 3 bases and J 8 bases, with 16 bases left between them. Germline CDR1 is ENHRY and CDR2 is SYGVKD. The DNA for the CDR3 is TGTGCCATCAGTGACCCGACAGAGACGAAAGAAAAACTGTTTTTT. It specifies CAISDPTETKEKLFF.

A single count supports this clone. The chain joins TRBV5-6 to TRBJ2-4; TRBD2 is a possible D gene (6 bases). This CDR3 is built from 16 residues. The V and J ends lost 0 bases and 7 bases respectively, with 17 bases between them. CDR1 and CDR2 (germline): SGHDT, YYEEEE. The CDR3 coding sequence is TGTGCCAGCAGCTTGGGACGGTCTAGCGTTGAGAACATTCAGTACTTC. Encoded protein: CASSLGRSSVENIQYF.

The chain joins TRBV4-2 to TRBJ2-7; D may correspond to TRBD1 or TRBD2 (5 bases each). The V gene's germline CDR1 is LGHNA and CDR2 YNFKEQ. V was shortened by 0 bases and J by 5 bases, with 20 bases between the two germline ends. The CDR3 sequence is 17 residues long. CDR3 sequence (DNA): TGTGCCAGCAGCCAAGAGGGACCGGGCAGGGAAGGGCACGAGCAGTACTTC. It codes for CASSQEGPGREGHEQYF.

The chain joins TRBV11-2 to TRBJ1-1; no clear D. This CDR3 spans 12 amino acids. The ends were cut back, 7 bases at V and 0 bases at J, with 6 bases in the middle. Germline V gene data show CDR1 as SGHAT and CDR2 as FQNNGV. Written as DNA, the CDR3 is TGTGCCAGCAATACTATGAACACTGAAGCTTTCTTT. Its protein is CASNTMNTEAFF.

The chain has TRBV29-1 and TRBJ2-7; D not resolved. Germline V gene sequence: CDR1 SQVTM, CDR2 ANQGSEA. The CDR3 has 13 residues. The V end lost 6 bases, the J end lost 1 base, and 13 bases lay between the germline ends. CDR3 bases: TGCAGCGTCGCTAGTAGGGCGTCCTACGAGCAGTACTTC. This codes for CSVASRASYEQYF.

A single count supports this clone. This rearrangement joins TRBV9 to TRBJ2-1; D remains ambiguous. The CDR3 sequence is 12 residues long. Germline CDR1 SGDLS, CDR2 YYNGEE. Deletions cut 3 bases from V and 8 bases from J, with 9 bases between. CDR3: CASSGEPHEQFF. CDR3 bases: TGTGCCAGCAGCGGAGAGCCCCATGAGCAGTTCTTC.

The chain carries TRBV5-1 and TRBJ2-7; tentative D call: TRBD1 (7 bases). This CDR3 has 16 residues. The V end lost 4 bases, the J end lost 7 bases, and 24 bases lay between the germline ends. Looked up from germline, CDR1 is SGHRS and CDR2 is YFSETQ. CDR3 bases: TGCGCCAGCAGCCTTGGAATTTCCGACAGGGCGGGAGAGCAGTACTTC. Its protein product is CASSLGISDRAGEQYF.

The J gene is TRBJ2-2, the V gene TRBV7-9; no clear D gene. Germline V gene data show CDR1 as SEHNR and CDR2 as FQNEAQ (reference sequence). V lost 1 base to trimming and J lost 6 bases, with 9 bases between them. CDR3 length equals 14 residues. The CDR3 DNA reads TGTGCCAGCAGCTTAGAATTTCGCGCCGGGGAGCTGTTTTTT. It codes for CASSLEFRAGELFF.

V is TRBV28 and J is TRBJ1-1; D is possibly TRBD1 (5 bases). CDR3 size: 18 residues. Deletions cut 3 bases from V and 0 bases from J, with 20 bases between. Germline values: CDR1 MDHEN, CDR2 SYDVKM. CDR3: CASSFIQGRWGLNTEAFF. The CDR3 coding sequence is TGTGCCAGCAGTTTCATCCAGGGACGCTGGGGATTGAACACTGAAGCTTTCTTT.

V gene TRBV9 combines with J gene TRBJ2-7, with D perhaps matching TRBD2 (6 bases). CDR3 size: 13 residues. Germline values: CDR1 SGDLS, CDR2 YYNGEE. The V end lost 4 bases, the J end lost 7 bases, and 15 bases lay between the germline ends. In DNA form, the CDR3 reads TGTGCCAGCAGCAAAACCGGGGCGGGGGAGCAGTACTTC. This encodes CASSKTGAGEQYF.

The chain carries TRBV7-8 and TRBJ2-4; D may match TRBD1 or TRBD2 (5 bases each). This CDR3 comprises 16 residues. Trimming took off 8 bases at V and 1 base at J, with 18 bases between the two ends. The germline V gene encodes CDR1 SGHVS and CDR2 FQNEAQ. CDR3 bases: TGTGCCAGCGGGCGAGGGGAAGCTATCGCCAAAAACATTCAGTACTTC. Translation: CASGRGEAIAKNIQYF.

The J gene is TRBJ2-3, the V gene TRBV7-9; 9 nucleotides align to TRBD1. With 6 bases clipped from V and 2 bases from J, the junction kept 12 bases outside the gene matches. Germline loops: CDR1 SEHNR, CDR2 FQNEAQ (reference sequence). The CDR3 runs 17 residues. The CDR3 DNA reads as TGTGCCAGCAGTTTTCCCCCGGACAGGGGAGCCACAGATACGCAGTATTTT. Translating it yields CASSFPPDRGATDTQYF. Using reference TRBV7-9 and TRBJ2-3 for the parts outside the CDR3, the full variable domain is DTGVSQNPRHKITKRGQNVTFRCDPISEHNRLYWYRQTLGQGPEFLTYFQNEAQLEKSRLLSDRFSAERPKGSFSTLEIQRTEQGDSAMYLCASSFPPDRGATDTQYFGPGTRLTVL.

V is TRBV10-3 and J is TRBJ2-3; 10 bases align to TRBD2. Trimming cost V 0 bases and J 0 bases; bases outside gene matches: 6. The CDR3 runs to 18 residues. CDR1 and CDR2 (germline): ENHRY, SYGVKD. CDR3 sequence reads: CAISESWLAGGSTDTQYF. CDR3 DNA sequence: TGTGCCATCAGTGAGTCGTGGTTAGCGGGAGGCAGCACAGATACGCAGTATTTT.

The chain uses TRBV7-2 and TRBJ2-7; 9 bases map to TRBD2. The V and J ends lost 4 bases and 0 bases, in that order; junction bases with no gene match: 7. This CDR3 is 16 amino acids long. Germline assignment: CDR1 SGHTA and CDR2 FQGNSA. Here the CDR3 reads CASSWPTSGNSYEQYF. The CDR3 coding sequence is TGTGCCAGCAGCTGGCCGACTAGCGGAAACTCCTACGAGCAGTACTTC.

The chain has TRBV6-1 and TRBJ1-1, with TRBD1 as a possible D gene (6 bases). Germline V CDR1 and CDR2: MNHNS, SASEGT. CDR3 length: 16 amino acids. Trimming cost V 3 bases and J 1 base, with 15 bases left between them. The CDR3 region has the DNA TGTGCCAGCAGTGACCCCGCCGTGACAGGGAACACTGAAGCTTTCTTT. It translates to CASSDPAVTGNTEAFF.

The V gene is TRBV5-1, the J gene TRBJ2-4, with D possibly matching TRBD1 (6 bases). The CDR3 is 14 amino acids. Germline CDR1 SGHRS, CDR2 YFSETQ. The germline V and J ends were trimmed by 4 bases and 4 bases, with 12 bases remaining between them. The CDR3, as DNA: TGCGCCAGCAGCCCCGGACAGACGAAAAACATTCAGTACTTC. Translation: CASSPGQTKNIQYF.

The V gene is TRBV19, the J gene TRBJ2-1; D tentatively fits TRBD1 or TRBD2 (6 bases each). V lost 8 bases and J lost 0, with 17 bases in between. Germline V CDR1 and CDR2: LNHDA, SQIVND (reference sequence). The CDR3 spans 16 residues. CDR3: CASSHGGRSSYNEQFF. CDR3 in DNA: TGTGCCAGTTCTCATGGGGGGCGGAGCTCCTACAATGAGCAGTTCTTC.

The chain is built from TRBV30 and TRBJ2-3; TRBD1 matches at 8 bases. The junction had 5 bases not matched to a gene; V was cut back by 0 bases and J by 6 bases. In germline, CDR1 is GTSNPN, CDR2 SVGIG (reference sequence). This CDR3 is built from 14 residues. CDR3 in amino acids: CAWSVGTGLDTQYF. The DNA for the CDR3 is TGTGCCTGGAGTGTAGGGACAGGTCTCGATACGCAGTATTTT.